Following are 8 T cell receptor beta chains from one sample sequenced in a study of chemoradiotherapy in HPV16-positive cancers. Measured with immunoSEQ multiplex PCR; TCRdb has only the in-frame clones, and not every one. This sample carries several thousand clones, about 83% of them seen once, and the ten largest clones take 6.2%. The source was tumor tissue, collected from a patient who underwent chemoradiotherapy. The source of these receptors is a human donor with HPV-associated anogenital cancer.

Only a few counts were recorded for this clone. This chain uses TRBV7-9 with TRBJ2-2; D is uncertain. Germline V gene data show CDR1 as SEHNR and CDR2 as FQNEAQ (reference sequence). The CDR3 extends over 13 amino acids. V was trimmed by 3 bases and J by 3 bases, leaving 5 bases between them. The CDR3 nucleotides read TGTGCCAGCAGCTTTCATGACACCGGGGAGCTGTTTTTT. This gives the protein CASSFHDTGELFF.

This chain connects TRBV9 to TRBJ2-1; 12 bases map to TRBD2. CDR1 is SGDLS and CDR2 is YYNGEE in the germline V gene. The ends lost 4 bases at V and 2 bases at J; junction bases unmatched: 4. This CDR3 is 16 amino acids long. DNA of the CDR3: TGTGCCAGCAGCAAAGGACTAGCGGGGACCTACAATGAGCAGTTCTTC. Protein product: CASSKGLAGTYNEQFF.

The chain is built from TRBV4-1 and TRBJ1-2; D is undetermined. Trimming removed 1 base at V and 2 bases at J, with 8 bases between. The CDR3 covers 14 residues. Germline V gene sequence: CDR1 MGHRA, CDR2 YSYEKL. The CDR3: CASSQATANYGYTF. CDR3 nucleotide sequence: TGCGCCAGCAGCCAAGCGACCGCAAACTATGGCTACACCTTC.

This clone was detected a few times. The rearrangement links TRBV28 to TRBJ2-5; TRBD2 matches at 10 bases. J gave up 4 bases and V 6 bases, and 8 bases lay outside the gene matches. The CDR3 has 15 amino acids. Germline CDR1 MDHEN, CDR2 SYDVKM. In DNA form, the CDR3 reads TGTGCCAGCAGCCCTAGCGGGGGAGACGGAGAGACCCAGTACTTC. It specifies CASSPSGGDGETQYF.

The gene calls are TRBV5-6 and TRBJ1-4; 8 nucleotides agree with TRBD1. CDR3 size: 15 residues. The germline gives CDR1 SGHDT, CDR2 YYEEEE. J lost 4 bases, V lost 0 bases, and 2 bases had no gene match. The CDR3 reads CASSLGQGSNEKLFF. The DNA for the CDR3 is TGTGCCAGCAGCTTGGGACAGGGGAGTAATGAAAAACTGTTTTTT. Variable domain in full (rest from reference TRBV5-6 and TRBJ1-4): DAGVTQSPTHLIKTRGQQVTLRCSPKSGHDTVSWYQQALGQGPQFIFQYYEEEERQRGNFPDRFSGHQFPNYSSELNVNALLLGDSALYLCASSLGQGSNEKLFFGSGTQLSVL.

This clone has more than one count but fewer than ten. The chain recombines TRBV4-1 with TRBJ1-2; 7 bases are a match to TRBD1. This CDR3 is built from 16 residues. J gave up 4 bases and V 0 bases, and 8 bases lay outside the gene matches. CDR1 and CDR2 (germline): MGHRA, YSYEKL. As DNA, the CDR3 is TGCGCCAGCAGCCAAGAAACAGGGGCGTTCAGCTATGGCTACACCTTC. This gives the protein CASSQETGAFSYGYTF.

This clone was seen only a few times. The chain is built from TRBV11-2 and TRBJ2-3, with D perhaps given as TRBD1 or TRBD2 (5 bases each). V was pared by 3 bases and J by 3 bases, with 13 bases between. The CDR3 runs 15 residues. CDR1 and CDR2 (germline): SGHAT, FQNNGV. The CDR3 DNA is TGTGCCAGCAGCTTGTTGGGGGAGAAGACAGATACGCAGTATTTT. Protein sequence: CASSLLGEKTDTQYF.

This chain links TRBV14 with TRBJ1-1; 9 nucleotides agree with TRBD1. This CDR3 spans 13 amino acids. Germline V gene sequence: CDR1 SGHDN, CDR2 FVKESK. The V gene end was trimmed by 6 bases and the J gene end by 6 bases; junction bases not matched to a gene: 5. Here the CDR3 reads CASRYTGGPEAFF. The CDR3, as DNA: TGTGCCAGCAGGTATACAGGGGGCCCTGAAGCTTTCTTT. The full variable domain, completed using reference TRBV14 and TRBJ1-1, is EAGVTQFPSHSVIEKGQTVTLRCDPISGHDNLYWYRRVMGKEIKFLLHFVKESKQDESGMPNNRFLAERTGGTYSTLKVQPAELEDSGVYFCASRYTGGPEAFFGQGTRLTVV.